This T cell receptor (beta chain) appears in the sequencing data of a study of blood T cells in healthy people across ages. Germline-derived CDR1 and CDR2 are SGHAT and FQNNGV. The length of the CDR3 is 13 residues. The ends were cut back, 5 bases at V and 2 bases at J, with 9 bases in the middle. A sample-barcoded 5' primer and a J-beta primer mix were used in a second PCR of roughly 7 to 11 cycles. TCRdb itself ran the 5' RACE reads through MiXCR, one entry per CDR3 protein. The sample shows some 690,000 distinct CDR3 sequences, approximately 21% of them seen only once. At least ten counts were recorded for this clonotype.

The sequence was collected from a man aged 65 to 79 in good health. The V and J genes are TRBV11-2 and TRBJ1-2; D is uncertain. Sequencing input: blood. The chain's CDR3 is CASSRTGNYGYTF. The DNA for the CDR3 is TGTGCCAGCAGCCGGACGGGGAACTATGGCTACACCTTC. The full variable domain, in which reference TRBV11-2 and TRBJ1-2 provide the parts outside the CDR3, is EAGVAQSPRYKIIEKRQSVAFWCNPISGHATLYWYQQILGQGPKLLIQFQNNGVVDDSQLPKDRFSAERLKGVDSTLKIQPAKLEDSAVYLCASSRTGNYGYTFGSGTRLTVV.